This TCR beta chain stems from a study of shared clonotypes between healthy human individuals. Across the study: Used for every donor were three CD4 naive, three CD4 memory, two CD8 naive and one CD8 memory plate. General study results and limits: Clonotype sharing among the donors was expected to vary with sequencing depth. The study found lower generation probabilities in non-shared clonotypes than in those shared by all four donors.

The CDR3 runs to 16 residues. CDR1 is MNHNY and CDR2 is SVGAGI in the germline V gene (reference sequence). V dropped 5 bases and J dropped 3 bases, with 17 bases sitting between them. Every subset had its genomic DNA shared out evenly among several immunoSEQ plates. The table came from immunoSEQ multiplex PCR; TCRdb's copy has only in-frame clones and leaves some out. The profile covers hundreds of thousands of clones, with almost 95% appearing a single time and 24% taken by the ten largest. As regards this clone: The antigen is unknown.

In the naive CD8 group, cells lacked CD45RO and were positively selected for CCR7, so terminally differentiated effector memory CD45RA+ cells were left out. This clonotype was obtained from a man between 25 and 39 years old in good health. The source material was naive CD8+ T cells sorted from blood. This sequence joins TRBV6-6 and TRBJ1-5; possibly TRBD1 for D (5 bases). The CDR3 DNA sequence: TGTGCCAGCAGTCGGGTGGGGCAGGGCGCCAATCAGCCCCAGCATTTT. Residues: CASSRVGQGANQPQHF.